Reported below is one T cell receptor (beta chain). The antigen is unknown. The data were taken from a study of cytomegalovirus exposure and HLA in healthy donors. 13 Jbeta primers and 60 Vbeta primers were used for the PCR. Clones were sequenced by immunoSEQ multiplex PCR, and TCRdb holds only the in-frame ones, with some missing. Of under 200,000 clones in the sample, 65% to 70% were seen once. The CDR3 is 12 residues long. The V and J ends lost 4 bases and 4 bases respectively, with 8 bases between them. Germline V CDR1 and CDR2: SGDLS, YYNGEE. Study-wide findings and caveats: Later analysis identified a missense DCLRE1C variant that was linked to TCR beta V- and J-gene trimming. Available immune exposure information covered CMV serostatus only. Three of the chains that were CMV-associated were confirmed in vitro to be specific for CMV antigens. Rarity characterized most TCR sequences, yet some public TCRs appeared in many donors.

Input material: PBMCs. The chain couples TRBV9 to TRBJ1-1, with D hard to call. The receptor comes from a woman younger than 35 in good health and CMV-seropositive. This CDR3 reads CASSQEGTEAFF. CDR3 DNA: TGTGCCAGCAGCCAGGAGGGCACTGAAGCTTTCTTT.